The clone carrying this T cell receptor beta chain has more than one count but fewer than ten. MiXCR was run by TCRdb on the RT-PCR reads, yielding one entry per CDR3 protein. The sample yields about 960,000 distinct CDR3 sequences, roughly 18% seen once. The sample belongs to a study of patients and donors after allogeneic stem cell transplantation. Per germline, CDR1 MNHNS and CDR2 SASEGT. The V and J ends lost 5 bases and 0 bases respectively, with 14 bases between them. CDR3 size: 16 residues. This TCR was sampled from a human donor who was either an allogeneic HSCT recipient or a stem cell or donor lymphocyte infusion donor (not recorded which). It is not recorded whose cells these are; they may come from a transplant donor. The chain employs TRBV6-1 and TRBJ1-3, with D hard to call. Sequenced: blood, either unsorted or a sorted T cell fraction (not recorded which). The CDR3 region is CASSTKRRSSGNTIYF. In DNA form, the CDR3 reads TGTGCCAGCAGTACCAAAAGACGGAGCTCTGGAAACACCATATATTTT.